This T cell receptor beta chain came from a study of blood T cell repertoires in COVID-19. Study as a whole: Whether acute or convalescent, the COVID-19 samples came from the United States, Italy and Spain. Nucleic acid was either cDNA or gDNA, and it came from T cells, B-cell-depleted T cells, or PBMCs.

Methods used by the authors: Reference gene primer amplification yielded estimated nucleated cell counts. The table came from immunoSEQ multiplex PCR; TCRdb's copy has only in-frame clones and leaves some out. That table gives V, J and clone size, and the DNA gave D and trimming. Among about 140,000 clones listed, about 83% were seen once. V was clipped by 0 bases and J by 1 base, with 9 bases between them. The CDR3 has 15 amino acids. Germline V CDR1 and CDR2: KGHSH, LQKENI. This sequence originates from a woman aged 40 to 50 with acute or convalescent COVID-19. V and J are TRBV18 and TRBJ1-1; D is perhaps TRBD1 (6 bases). Source material: peripheral blood. The CDR3 spells CASSPPGGRNTEAFF. The CDR3 coding sequence is TGTGCCAGCTCACCACCGGGGGGGCGGAACACTGAAGCTTTCTTT.